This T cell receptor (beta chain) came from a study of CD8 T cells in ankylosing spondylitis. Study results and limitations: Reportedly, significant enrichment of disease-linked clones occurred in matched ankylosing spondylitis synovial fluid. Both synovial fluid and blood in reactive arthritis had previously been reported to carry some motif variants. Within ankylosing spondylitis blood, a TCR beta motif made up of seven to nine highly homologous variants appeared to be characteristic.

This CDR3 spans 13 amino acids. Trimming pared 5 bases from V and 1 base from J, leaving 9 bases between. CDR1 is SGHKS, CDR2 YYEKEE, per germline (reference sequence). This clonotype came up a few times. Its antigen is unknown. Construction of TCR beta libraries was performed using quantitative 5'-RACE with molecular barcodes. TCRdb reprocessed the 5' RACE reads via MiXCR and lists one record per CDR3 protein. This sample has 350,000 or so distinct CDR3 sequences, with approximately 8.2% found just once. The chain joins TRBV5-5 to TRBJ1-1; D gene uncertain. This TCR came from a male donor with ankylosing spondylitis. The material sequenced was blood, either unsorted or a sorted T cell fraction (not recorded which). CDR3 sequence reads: CASRRGKNTEAFF. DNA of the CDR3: TGTGCCAGCAGACGCGGAAAGAACACTGAAGCTTTCTTT.